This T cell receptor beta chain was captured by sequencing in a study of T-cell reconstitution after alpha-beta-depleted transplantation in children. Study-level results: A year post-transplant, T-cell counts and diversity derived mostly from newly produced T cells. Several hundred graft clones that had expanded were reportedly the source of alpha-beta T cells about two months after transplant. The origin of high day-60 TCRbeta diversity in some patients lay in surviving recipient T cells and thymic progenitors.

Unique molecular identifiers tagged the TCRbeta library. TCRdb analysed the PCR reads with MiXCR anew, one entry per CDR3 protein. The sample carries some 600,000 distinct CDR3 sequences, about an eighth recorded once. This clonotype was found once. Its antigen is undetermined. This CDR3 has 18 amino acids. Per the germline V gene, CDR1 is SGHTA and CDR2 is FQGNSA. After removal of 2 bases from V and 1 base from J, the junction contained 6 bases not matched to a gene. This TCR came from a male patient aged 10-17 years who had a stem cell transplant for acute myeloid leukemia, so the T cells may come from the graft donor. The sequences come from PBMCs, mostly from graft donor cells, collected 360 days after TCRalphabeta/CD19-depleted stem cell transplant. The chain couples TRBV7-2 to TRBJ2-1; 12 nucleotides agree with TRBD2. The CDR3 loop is CASSLRLAGGWSYNEQFF. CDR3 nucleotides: TGTGCCAGCAGCTTAAGGCTAGCGGGAGGGTGGTCCTACAATGAGCAGTTCTTC. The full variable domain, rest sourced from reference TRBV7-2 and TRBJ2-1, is GAGVSQSPSNKVTEKGKDVELRCDPISGHTALYWYRQSLGQGLEFLIYFQGNSAPDKSGLPSDRFSAERTGGSVSTLTIQRTQQEDSAVYLCASSLRLAGGWSYNEQFFGPGTRLTVL.